This T cell receptor (beta chain) is from a study of OX40 agonist ivuxolimab in advanced cancers. With regard to the full study: Ivuxolimab was a fully human IgG2 agonistic monoclonal antibody targeting the costimulatory receptor OX40 (CD134). Prior anti-PD-1, anti-PD-L1 or anti-CTLA-4 therapy was permitted, and 30% to 50% of dose-escalation patients had received checkpoint inhibitors. Intravenous ivuxolimab was administered to patients every 2 weeks at six dose levels: 0.01, 0.1, 0.3, 1.5, 3 and 10 mg/kg. In the dose-escalation cohort, 65% to 90% of patients were male, and the mean age was approximately 55 years, with a range of roughly 20 to 80. Three dose-escalation patients achieved partial responses, one with hepatocellular carcinoma and two with cutaneous melanoma. Peripheral TCRbeta sequencing aimed to test whether ivuxolimab altered TCR sequence diversity and caused clonal T-cell expansion. Among the roughly 50 dose-escalation patients, approximately 20 had hepatocellular carcinoma, approximately 15 melanoma, 9 renal cell carcinoma and 9 head and neck cancer. The monotherapy dose-escalation portion (N of about 52 patients) of the phase I ivuxolimab trial is reported in the paper. Results and caveats for the whole study, not just this receptor: At doses of 0.1 to 3.0 mg/kg, clonal expansion of both CD4+ and CD8+ T cells in blood was seen between baseline and week 6. Which antigens the clonally expanded peripheral T cells were specific for was not determined. In partial responders in the 0.1-3.0 mg/kg groups, normalized peripheral clonal expansion was found to be among the lowest, especially among CD8+ T cells. After ivuxolimab, CD8+ T cells had more expanded clones than CD4+ T cells on average. Low levels of normalized T-cell clonal expansion were also seen in some patients who did not respond.

This clone has a handful of counts. Its antigen has not been determined. Base qualities are missing; no much larger clone stands one base away. For sequencing of the TCRbeta CDR3 region, genomic DNA was extracted from the sorted cells. TCRbeta CDR3 regions were sequenced using the immunoSEQ Assay. Sourced from immuneACCESS, this table was stored by TCRdb with only in-frame sequences that have V and J called. A share of the clones is absent; for the studies checked, an unresolved V gene accounts for under half, and the remainder has no known explanation. Here the sample has some 70,000 clones; more than 70% occur a single time. The ten top clones hold 8.2% of the sample. CDR1 and CDR2, looked up from the germline V gene, are SGHDN and FVKESK. Taken from cysteine to phenylalanine, the CDR3 has 14 residues. Only the CDR3 DNA is retained, 42 bases long and in frame from the first base. The trim is 0 bases for V and 15 bases for J, with a gap of 15 bases between the germline ends.

The trial excluded patients who had a history of autoimmune disease or were on systemic immunosuppression. Peripheral blood for TCR sequencing was drawn from every dose cohort at baseline, at cycle 4 day 1 and at cycle 7 day 1. The samples were drawn from a first-in-human, open-label, multicenter phase I dose-escalation trial of ivuxolimab. Adults with locally advanced or metastatic melanoma, renal cell carcinoma, hepatocellular carcinoma or head and neck squamous cell carcinoma were enrolled in the trial. Before TCR sequencing, CD4+ and CD8+ T cells were separately sorted from peripheral blood. The sequence derives from an adult with an advanced solid tumor such as melanoma, head and neck, liver or kidney cancer. The chain uses TRBV14 and TRBJ1-6, with an unclear D gene assignment. Specimen: CD4+ or CD8+ T cells sorted from blood, collected in a trial of the OX40 agonist ivuxolimab. The DNA sequence follows: TGTGCCAGCAGCCAAGATTTTGGGCACGTACACCTCCACTTT. Protein translation: CASSQDFGHVHLHF.